This T cell receptor (beta chain) was captured by sequencing in a study of T-cell reconstitution after alpha-beta-depleted transplantation in children (dated by TCRdb to 2016 to 2017). Study-wide context: The study quantitatively tracked T-cell immune reconstitution after TCRalphabeta/CD19-depleted allogeneic hematopoietic cell transplantation in children using TCR repertoire profiling.

Library preparation employed PCR. The instrument was an Illumina HiSeq 2500. TCR libraries were prepared with molecular barcoding, using unique molecular identifiers to normalize TCRbeta repertoire quantification. The raw public reads went through TCRdb reprocessing: fastp at Q25, MiXCR clone calling, in-frame beta chains kept. Every CDR3 protein is listed once, alongside the most common genes and DNA of its rows. This sample is represented by 330,000 or so distinct CDR3 sequences; around 10% of them were singletons. The top ten clonotypes cover around 2.3% of the sample. This clonotype was found a few times. Its cognate antigen has yet to be identified. No base quality information exists; no much larger clone differs at one position. From the cysteine through the phenylalanine, the CDR3 covers 10 amino acids. Only the CDR3 portion is preserved as DNA: 30 bases, with reading frame beginning at the first base. Trimming at the junction amounts to 6 bases on V and 7 bases on J, and the germline ends lie 10 bases apart. The germline V gene provides CDR1 SQVTM and CDR2 ANQGSEA.

The chain is encoded by TRBV29-1 joined to TRBJ2-7; the D gene is tentatively TRBD1 or TRBD2, each matching 6 bases. This clonotype originated in a human donor who donated a stem cell graft to a child with acute lymphoblastic leukemia. The sequencing used PBMCs from the stem cell graft donor, collected from the stem cell graft. CDR3 loop: CSVQGREQYF. The nucleotides read TGCAGCGTCCAGGGGAGGGAGCAGTACTTC.